This TCR beta chain appears in the sequencing data of a study of T cell changes during pregnancy in multiple sclerosis. Assay used: immunoSEQ multiplex PCR; TCRdb lists only in-frame clones, some missing. The table includes some 43,000 clones, roughly 88% detected once. The CDR3 loop spans 17 amino acids. V trimming: 1 base; J trimming: 1 base; junction bases outside the gene matches: 9. CDR1 LGHNA and CDR2 YSLEER come from the germline V gene. The sequence derives from a female donor with multiple sclerosis, enrolled in a pregnancy study. The sample in question was CD8+ T cells from peripheral blood mononuclear cells, obtained in the first trimester of pregnancy. The chain is built from TRBV4-3 and TRBJ2-7, with 8 bases matching TRBD2. This chain's CDR3 is CASSQVGVTSGSYEQYF. The CDR3 DNA follows: TGCGCCAGCAGCCAAGTAGGTGTAACTAGCGGATCCTACGAGCAGTACTTC.